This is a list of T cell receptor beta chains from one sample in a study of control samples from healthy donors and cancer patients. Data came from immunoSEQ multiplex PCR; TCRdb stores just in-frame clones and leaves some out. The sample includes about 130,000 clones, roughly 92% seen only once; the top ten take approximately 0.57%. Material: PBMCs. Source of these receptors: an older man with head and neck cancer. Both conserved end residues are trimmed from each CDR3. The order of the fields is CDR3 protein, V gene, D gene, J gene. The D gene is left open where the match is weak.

CDR3 protein: ASSYRGLNEKLF
V gene: TRBV5-1
D gene: TRBD1
J gene: TRBJ1-4

CDR3 protein: ASSLDRDTEAF
V gene: TRBV6-5
D gene: -
J gene: TRBJ1-1

CDR3 protein: ASSIGYEQY
V gene: TRBV5-1
D gene: -
J gene: TRBJ2-7

CDR3 protein: ASSLQGAGPGELF
V gene: TRBV11-2
D gene: TRBD1
J gene: TRBJ2-2

CDR3 protein: SAEGCQGLAQPQH
V gene: TRBV29-1
D gene: -
J gene: TRBJ1-5

CDR3 protein: ASSLRQGYRDTQY
V gene: TRBV19
D gene: -
J gene: TRBJ2-3

CDR3 protein: SVGSGDPGNTIY
V gene: TRBV29-1
D gene: -
J gene: TRBJ1-3

CDR3 protein: ASSLNSQAF
V gene: TRBV7-9
D gene: -
J gene: TRBJ1-1

CDR3 protein: ASSISAGGLEKLF
V gene: TRBV19
D gene: TRBD1
J gene: TRBJ1-4

CDR3 protein: ASSRGTGDGNTIY
V gene: TRBV5-1
D gene: TRBD1
J gene: TRBJ1-3

CDR3 protein: ASSYSQGARGNTIY
V gene: TRBV6-5
D gene: TRBD1
J gene: TRBJ1-3

CDR3 protein: ASSLTTSGAF
V gene: TRBV12-3/TRBV12-4
D gene: -
J gene: TRBJ1-1

CDR3 protein: ASSIGAGTEQF
V gene: TRBV19
D gene: TRBD2
J gene: TRBJ2-1

CDR3 protein: ASSLVLGPSGTYNEQF
V gene: TRBV7-9
D gene: TRBD2
J gene: TRBJ2-1

CDR3 protein: ASSSGGLNTEAF
V gene: TRBV6-6
D gene: -
J gene: TRBJ1-1

CDR3 protein: ASSLLPDSRGYT
V gene: TRBV11-2
D gene: -
J gene: TRBJ1-2

CDR3 protein: ASSFVGGVPKNYEQY
V gene: TRBV7-9
D gene: TRBD2
J gene: TRBJ2-7

CDR3 protein: ASSFATFYGYT
V gene: TRBV12-3/TRBV12-4
D gene: -
J gene: TRBJ1-2

CDR3 protein: ASSLAGLDTQY
V gene: TRBV7-2
D gene: -
J gene: TRBJ2-3

CDR3 protein: ASSHRLSYGYT
V gene: TRBV12-3/TRBV12-4
D gene: -
J gene: TRBJ1-2

CDR3 protein: ASSFSGSAETQY
V gene: TRBV5-4
D gene: TRBD2
J gene: TRBJ2-5

CDR3 protein: AWAYGRARETQY
V gene: TRBV30
D gene: TRBD2
J gene: TRBJ2-5

CDR3 protein: ASSLSQGDEKLF
V gene: TRBV5-1
D gene: -
J gene: TRBJ1-4

CDR3 protein: ATSVILAGPYNEQF
V gene: TRBV15
D gene: TRBD2
J gene: TRBJ2-1

CDR3 protein: ASSEVSGRVGGYT
V gene: TRBV2
D gene: -
J gene: TRBJ1-2

CDR3 protein: ASSLGKNNEQF
V gene: TRBV5-1
D gene: -
J gene: TRBJ2-1

CDR3 protein: ASSYSLSGNTIY
V gene: TRBV6-5
D gene: -
J gene: TRBJ1-3

CDR3 protein: AWSVPAGGRSTDTQY
V gene: TRBV30
D gene: TRBD2
J gene: TRBJ2-3

CDR3 protein: ASSPFPSTDTQY
V gene: TRBV5-1
D gene: -
J gene: TRBJ2-3

CDR3 protein: ATGGSETQY
V gene: TRBV24-1
D gene: -
J gene: TRBJ2-5

CDR3 protein: ATSRGSGQGLNQPQH
V gene: TRBV15
D gene: TRBD1
J gene: TRBJ1-5

CDR3 protein: AWSVTGGGTEAF
V gene: TRBV30
D gene: -
J gene: TRBJ1-1

CDR3 protein: ASTPNTEAF
V gene: TRBV7-2
D gene: -
J gene: TRBJ1-1